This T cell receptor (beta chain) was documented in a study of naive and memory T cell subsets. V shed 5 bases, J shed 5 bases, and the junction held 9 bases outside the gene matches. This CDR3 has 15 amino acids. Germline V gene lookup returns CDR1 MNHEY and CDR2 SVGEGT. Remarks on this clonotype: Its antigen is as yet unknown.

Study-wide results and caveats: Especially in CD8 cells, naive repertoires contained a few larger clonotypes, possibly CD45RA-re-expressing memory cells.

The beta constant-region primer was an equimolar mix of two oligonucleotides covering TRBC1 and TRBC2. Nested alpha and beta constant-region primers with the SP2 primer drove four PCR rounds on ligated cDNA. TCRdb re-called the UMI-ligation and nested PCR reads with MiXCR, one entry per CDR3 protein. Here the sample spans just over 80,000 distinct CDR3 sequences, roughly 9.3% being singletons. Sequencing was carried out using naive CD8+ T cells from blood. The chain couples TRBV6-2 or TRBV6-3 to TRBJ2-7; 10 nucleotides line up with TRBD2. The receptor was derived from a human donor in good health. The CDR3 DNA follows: TGTGCCAGCAGTCTCGGACTAGCGGCAAACCACGAGCAGTACTTC. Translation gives CASSLGLAANHEQYF.